This T cell receptor beta chain is drawn from a study of PD-L1 blockade in urothelial cancer. Looking at the study overall: Of approximately 30 patients, around 25 were males with bladder-origin urothelial cancer.

TCRdb keeps only in-frame clones here, not all; method: immunoSEQ multiplex PCR. Of around 45,000 clones listed, roughly four fifths were seen once; the top ten hold 1.5% to 2%. The CDR3 spans 17 residues. Unmatched junction bases numbered 11, after V lost 3 bases and J lost 4 bases. Germline V gene data show CDR1 as KGHSH and CDR2 as LQKENI. Stated time point: pretreatment peripheral blood. This chain links TRBV18 with TRBJ1-2, with 10 positions matching TRBD1. This clonotype was sampled from a man aged 50 or older with urothelial cancer. Sequences were derived from PBMCs, sampled around atezolizumab (anti-PD-L1) treatment. The CDR3 region is CASSPATGTGATYGYTF. Written as DNA, the CDR3 is TGTGCCAGCTCACCTGCTACCGGGACAGGGGCTACCTATGGCTACACCTTC.